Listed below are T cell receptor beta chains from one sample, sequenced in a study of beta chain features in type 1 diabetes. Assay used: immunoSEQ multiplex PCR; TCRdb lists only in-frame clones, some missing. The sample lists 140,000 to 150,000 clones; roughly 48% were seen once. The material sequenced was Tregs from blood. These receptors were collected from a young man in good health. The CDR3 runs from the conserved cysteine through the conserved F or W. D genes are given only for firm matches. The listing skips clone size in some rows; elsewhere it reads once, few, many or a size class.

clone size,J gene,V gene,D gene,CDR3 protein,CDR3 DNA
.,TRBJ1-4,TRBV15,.,CATSRSRGREFF,TGTGCCACCAGCAGATCCCGGGGGAGGGAATTTTTT
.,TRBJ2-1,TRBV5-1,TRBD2,CASSFRASGLNEQFF,TGCGCCAGCAGCTTTAGGGCTAGCGGGCTCAATGAGCAGTTCTTC
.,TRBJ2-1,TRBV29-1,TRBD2,CSVAPRGGSSYNEQFF,TGCAGCGTGGCGCCCCGGGGAGGGAGCTCCTACAATGAGCAGTTCTTC
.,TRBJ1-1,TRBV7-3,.,CASRNRVSTEAFF,TGTGCCAGCAGAAACAGGGTGTCGACTGAAGCTTTCTTT
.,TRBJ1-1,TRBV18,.,CASSPPSTGTEAFF,TGTGCCAGCTCACCACCCAGCACAGGGACTGAAGCTTTCTTT
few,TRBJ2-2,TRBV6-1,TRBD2,CASSGGGLAGELFF,TGTGCCAGCAGTGGGGGAGGGTTGGCCGGGGAGCTGTTTTTT
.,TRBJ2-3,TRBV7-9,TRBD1,CASSYGQGTDTQYF,TGTGCCAGCAGCTACGGACAGGGGACAGATACGCAGTATTTT
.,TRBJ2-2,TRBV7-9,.,CASSLVSGVISTGELFF,TGTGCCAGCAGCTTAGTGTCGGGGGTTATATCCACCGGGGAGCTGTTTTTT
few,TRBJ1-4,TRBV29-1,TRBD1,CSAVTGAGEKLFF,TGCAGCGCCGTGACAGGGGCGGGTGAAAAACTGTTTTTT
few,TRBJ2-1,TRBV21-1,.,CASTLLERGPWELHEQFF,TGTGCCAGCACCCTTTTGGAGCGGGGGCCCTGGGAGCTCCATGAGCAGTTCTTC
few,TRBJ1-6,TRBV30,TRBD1,CAWTYTGDNSPLHF,TGTGCCTGGACCTATACAGGGGATAATTCACCCCTCCACTTT
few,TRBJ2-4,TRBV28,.,CASSPVSGLAKNIQYF,TGTGCCAGCAGTCCTGTCTCGGGACTAGCCAAAAACATTCAGTACTTC
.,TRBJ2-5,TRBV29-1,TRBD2,CSVGAGGGETQYF,TGCAGCGTTGGAGCGGGAGGTGGGGAGACCCAGTACTTC
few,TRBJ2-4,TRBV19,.,CASSISGRGNIQYF,TGTGCCAGTAGTATATCTGGACGGGGGAACATTCAGTACTTC
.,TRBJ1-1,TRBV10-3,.,CAYSPQQGRTEAFF,TGTGCCTATTCACCCCAACAGGGCCGCACTGAAGCTTTCTTT
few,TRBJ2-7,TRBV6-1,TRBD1,CASSAQPGTGVEQYF,TGTGCCAGCAGTGCCCAACCCGGGACAGGGGTCGAGCAGTACTTC
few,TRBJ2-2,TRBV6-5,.,CASSLTPRANTGELFF,TGTGCCAGCAGTTTAACTCCCAGGGCGAACACCGGGGAGCTGTTTTTT
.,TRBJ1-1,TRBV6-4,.,CANPKRDIPRGTEAFF,TGTGCCAACCCGAAAAGGGACATCCCTAGGGGCACTGAAGCTTTCTTT
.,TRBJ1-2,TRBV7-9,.,CAVGGGPTLYGYTF,TGTGCCGTCGGGGGTGGCCCGACGTTATATGGCTACACCTTC
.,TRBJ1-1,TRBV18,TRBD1,CASSPPGLDRANTEAFF,TGTGCCAGCTCACCGCCGGGATTGGACAGGGCGAACACTGAAGCTTTCTTT
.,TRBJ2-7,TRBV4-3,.,CASSQEAGAGFDEQYF,TGCGCCAGCAGCCAGGAAGCTGGGGCAGGGTTTGACGAGCAGTACTTC
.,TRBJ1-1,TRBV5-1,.,CASSYTGSEAFF,TGCGCCAGCAGCTATACAGGGTCAGAAGCTTTCTTT
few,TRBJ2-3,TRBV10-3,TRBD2,CAISGAGGLSDTQYF,TGTGCCATCAGTGGAGCGGGGGGACTCTCGGATACGCAGTATTTT
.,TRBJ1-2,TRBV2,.,CASSEDNNYGYTF,TGTGCCAGCAGTGAAGACAATAACTATGGCTACACCTTC
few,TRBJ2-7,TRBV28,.,CASSFSRGRSYEQYF,TGTGCCAGCAGTTTTAGCAGGGGGAGGTCCTACGAGCAGTACTTC
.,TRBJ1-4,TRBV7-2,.,CASSPVGRTNEKLFF,TGTGCCAGCAGCCCGGTGGGGCGAACTAATGAAAAACTGTTTTTT
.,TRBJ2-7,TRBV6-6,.,CASSREAGGYEQYF,TGTGCCAGCAGTAGGGAGGCGGGCGGATACGAGCAGTACTTC
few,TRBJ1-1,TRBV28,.,CASSLLGGRTEAFF,TGTGCCAGCAGTCTACTCGGAGGGAGAACTGAAGCTTTCTTT